This TCR beta chain was recovered during a study of siplizumab effects on memory and regulatory T cells. The V gene end was trimmed by 6 bases and the J gene end by 0 bases; junction bases not matched to a gene: 8. CDR3 length equals 15 residues. Germline CDR1 reads MNHEY; CDR2 reads SVGAGI. The table came from immunoSEQ multiplex PCR; TCRdb's copy has only in-frame clones and leaves some out. The data contain approximately 94,000 clones, 93% of them singletons. The genes are TRBV6-5 and TRBJ2-7, with TRBD1 matching 7 bases. The sequence was collected from a human donor in good health. The sequencing sample was made of CD8+ T cells sorted from blood. The CDR3 is CASRPDRDPSYEQYF. The DNA for the CDR3 is TGTGCCAGCAGACCCGACAGGGATCCCTCCTACGAGCAGTACTTC.